Only a few counts were recorded for the clone carrying this T cell receptor (beta chain). CDR1 and CDR2 (germline): KGHSH, LQKENI. V was pared by 3 bases and J by 4 bases, with 12 bases between. The CDR3 is 14 residues long. This sample was taken from a study of glioma-infiltrating T cells. Using RNA template, CDR3s of TCR alpha and beta were amplified with iRepertoire arm-PCR. TCRdb itself ran the multiplex PCR reads through MiXCR, one entry per CDR3 protein. The profile covers under 200,000 distinct CDR3 sequences, with 43% appearing a single time and 4% to 6.5% taken by the ten largest. Input material: glioma tissue, nonneoplastic brain tissue, or PBMCs (not recorded which). The chain recombines TRBV18 with TRBJ2-5; perhaps TRBD2 as D (6 bases). This TCR derives from a human donor with low-grade glioma or glioblastoma, undergoing nonglioma brain surgery, or in good health (not recorded which). The CDR3 coding sequence is TGTGCCAGCTCACCTCGGGAGATCCCAGAGACCCAGTACTTC. Translating it yields CASSPREIPETQYF.